A single sample gave rise to the 26 T cell receptor beta chains below, sequenced in a study of blood T cell repertoires in COVID-19. TCRdb's copy holds only in-frame clones and misses some; the assay was immunoSEQ multiplex PCR. The data show about 330,000 clones, around 87% seen once. Sequenced: PBMCs or T cells enriched from blood (not recorded which). The receptors shown here come from a woman aged 30 to 39 who had recovered from COVID-19.

V and J are TRBV6-5 and TRBJ2-5; TRBD2 aligns across 7 bases. CDR1 MNHEY and CDR2 SVGAGI come from the germline V gene. This CDR3 comprises 15 residues. V lost 5 bases to trimming and J lost 2 bases; unmatched junction nucleotides: 8. The CDR3 protein is CASSPGGRGQETQYF. CDR3 nucleotides: TGTGCCAGCAGTCCCGGTGGGAGGGGACAAGAGACCCAGTACTTC.

The chain couples TRBV27 to TRBJ1-6, with TRBD1 as a possible D gene (5 bases). CDR1 and CDR2 from the germline V gene are MNHEY and SMNVEV (reference sequence). The CDR3 is made up of 14 amino acids. V gave up 3 bases and J gave up 13 bases, with 16 bases separating them. The CDR3 DNA reads as TGTGCCAGCAGTTTGGTCCAGGGTTCCCTTCCCCTCCACTTT. This translates into CASSLVQGSLPLHF.

The V call is TRBV6-5, the J call TRBJ1-2; possible D gene TRBD1, 5 bases. Trimming left V 6 bases short and J 0 bases short, with 14 bases between. The CDR3 extends over 15 amino acids. The V gene's germline CDR1 is MNHEY and CDR2 SVGAGI. The DNA for the CDR3 is TGTGCCAGCAGGCGCACAGGCAGTCCTAACTATGGCTACACCTTC. Protein product: CASRRTGSPNYGYTF.

The chain uses TRBV4-1 and TRBJ2-5; the match to TRBD2 covers 11 bases. There are 17 residues in the CDR3. V dropped 5 bases and J dropped 5; count of bases not matched to a gene: 13. The germline V gene has CDR1 MGHRA and CDR2 YSYEKL. In DNA form, the CDR3 reads TGCGCCAGCAGCAGGGATCTTAGCGGGGGGGCGAGGGAGACCCAGTACTTC. Translating it yields CASSRDLSGGARETQYF.

The rearrangement uses TRBV25-1 and TRBJ2-1, with 8 positions matching TRBD2. In germline, CDR1 is MGHDK, CDR2 SYGVNS. The CDR3 consists of 15 residues. J lost 0 bases, V lost 4 bases, and 2 bases had no gene match. As DNA, the CDR3 is TGTGCCAGCAGTGTTGCGGGGGGCTCCTACAATGAGCAGTTCTTC. Protein sequence: CASSVAGGSYNEQFF. Together with reference TRBV25-1 and TRBJ2-1, the CDR3 gives the full variable domain: EADIYQTPRYLVIGTGKKITLECSQTMGHDKMYWYQQDPGMELHLIHYSYGVNSTEKGDLSSESTVSRIRTEHFPLTLESARPSHTSQYLCASSVAGGSYNEQFFGPGTRLTVL.

V usage is TRBV10-1 and J usage is TRBJ1-3; D unclear. Germline loops: CDR1 WNHNN, CDR2 SYGVQD (reference sequence). The CDR3 runs to 17 residues. The ends were cut back, 2 bases at V and 0 bases at J, with 14 bases in the middle. CDR3 DNA: TGCGCCAGCAGTGAGGGCGGCGCACTAATCTCTGGAAACACCATATATTTT. Translating it yields CASSEGGALISGNTIYF.

This sequence joins TRBV6-5 and TRBJ1-1; 10 nucleotides align to TRBD1. The CDR3 totals 15 residues. The V gene end was trimmed by 7 bases and the J gene end by 4 bases; junction bases not matched to a gene: 9. CDR1 and CDR2 from the germline V gene are MNHEY and SVGAGI. The CDR3 spells CASTPTGGESTEAFF. CDR3 bases: TGTGCCAGCACCCCGACAGGGGGCGAAAGCACTGAAGCTTTCTTT.

This clone was recorded only once. This chain joins TRBV6-1 and TRBJ1-2; TRBD1 matches at 10 bases. J lost 1 base, V lost 2 bases, and 4 bases had no gene match. This CDR3 contains 16 residues. In germline, CDR1 is MNHNS, CDR2 SASEGT. In DNA form, the CDR3 reads TGTGCCAGCAGTGAAAGAGGGACAGGGGTTAACTATGGCTACACCTTC. This gives the protein CASSERGTGVNYGYTF.

The J gene is TRBJ2-7, the V gene TRBV12-5; TRBD1 matches 7 bases. Germline V gene lookup returns CDR1 LGHNT and CDR2 FRNRAP. The V segment lost 6 bases and the J segment 0 bases; nucleotides outside the gene matches: 5. The CDR3 totals 14 residues. In DNA form, the CDR3 reads TGTGCTAGTGGACGGGACAGTGTCTCCTACGAGCAGTACTTC. As protein: CASGRDSVSYEQYF.

This chain links TRBV4-1 with TRBJ1-4; D unclear. The germline CDR1 and CDR2 sequences are MGHRA and YSYEKL. CDR3 length: 16 residues. Trimming took off 1 base at V and 5 bases at J, with 14 bases between the two ends. The DNA of the CDR3 is TGCGCCAGCAGCCAAGCGTGGTCAGAAACCAATGAAAAACTGTTTTTT. Translation gives CASSQAWSETNEKLFF.

The genes are TRBV5-5 and TRBJ1-3; weak D call: TRBD1 (5 bases). Germline V gene lookup returns CDR1 SGHKS and CDR2 YYEKEE (reference sequence). V lost 4 bases, J lost 0 bases, and 14 bases lay in between. The CDR3 is 16 residues long. CDR3 sequence (DNA): TGTGCCAGCAGCCCCCTAGGGGTACCCTCTGGAAACACCATATATTTT. Translation: CASSPLGVPSGNTIYF.

As concerns this clone: The same CDR3 arises from other DNA sequences in this sample as well. The rearrangement links TRBV5-4 to TRBJ2-2; D is ambiguous. The germline V gene encodes CDR1 SGHNT and CDR2 YYREEE (reference sequence). There are 14 residues in the CDR3. V was cut by 0 bases and J by 5 bases, with 8 bases left in between. CDR3 residues: CASSLGRGTGELFF. The CDR3, as DNA: TGTGCCAGCAGCTTGGGTCGCGGAACCGGGGAGCTGTTTTTT.

As for this clone: Germline is not matched at one junction end, which may reflect a read error. The chain couples TRBV7-3 to TRBJ2-3, with TRBD2 matching 9 bases. This CDR3 has 15 amino acids. The germline V gene encodes CDR1 SGHTA and CDR2 FQGTGA. In DNA form, the CDR3 reads TGTGCCAGCAGCCTAACCGCGGGGGGGCAAGATACGCAGTATTTT. It is translated as CASSLTAGGQDTQYF. The whole variable domain, filled in from reference TRBV7-3 and TRBJ2-3, reads GAGVSQTPSNKVTEKGKYVELRCDPISGHTALYWYRQSLGQGPEFLIYFQGTGAADDSGLPNDRFFAVRPEGSVSTLKIQRTERGDSAVYLCASSLTAGGQDTQYFGPGTRLTVL.

This chain connects TRBV19 to TRBJ1-2; D unresolved. CDR1 and CDR2 from the germline V gene are LNHDA and SQIVND (reference sequence). CDR3 length: 16 amino acids. Trimming pared 0 bases from V and 4 bases from J, leaving 15 bases between. The CDR3 loop reads CASSIDLRQWIYGYTF. CDR3 nucleotide sequence: TGTGCCAGTAGTATAGATCTTCGACAATGGATCTATGGCTACACCTTC.

This chain links TRBV7-9 with TRBJ2-7; D may be TRBD2 (5 bases). V lost 1 base and J 0 bases, leaving 10 bases between the germline ends. This CDR3 has 15 amino acids. The germline gives CDR1 SEHNR, CDR2 FQNEAQ (reference sequence). CDR3 in amino acids: CASSLGPGFSYEQYF. The CDR3 nucleotides read TGTGCCAGCAGCTTAGGTCCGGGATTCTCCTACGAGCAGTACTTC. Based on the CDR3 plus reference TRBV7-9 and TRBJ2-7, the full variable domain is DTGVSQNPRHKITKRGQNVTFRCDPISEHNRLYWYRQTLGQGPEFLTYFQNEAQLEKSRLLSDRFSAERPKGSFSTLEIQRTEQGDSAMYLCASSLGPGFSYEQYFGPGTRLTVT.

The chain employs TRBV2 and TRBJ2-3; the D gene is possibly TRBD1 (6 bases). CDR1 and CDR2 (germline): SNHLY, FYNNEI. CDR3 length: 14 amino acids. The germline V and J ends were trimmed by 5 bases and 1 base, with 10 bases remaining between them. The CDR3 DNA reads as TGTGCCAGCAGTACGGACAGAGGCACAGATACGCAGTATTTT. Its protein product is CASSTDRGTDTQYF.

The chain carries TRBV5-4 and TRBJ1-2, with a tentative D call TRBD1 (5 bases). Trimming shortened V by 1 base and J by 3 bases, and 10 bases separated the two germline ends. The CDR3 spans 14 residues. Germline-derived CDR1 and CDR2 are SGHNT and YYREEE (reference sequence). CDR3 bases: TGTGCCAGCAGCTTGAGCGACAGCCACTATGGCTACACCTTC. Translated: CASSLSDSHYGYTF.

This rearrangement joins TRBV28 to TRBJ2-2, with 9 bases lining up with TRBD1. The CDR3 totals 17 residues. V lost 11 bases, J lost 5 bases, and 18 bases stayed unmatched. The V gene's germline CDR1 is MDHEN and CDR2 SYDVKM. The CDR3 DNA reads TGTGCCGTACCGGGACAGGGTAGTGGAGTTCGTACCGGGGAGCTGTTTTTT. It codes for CAVPGQGSGVRTGELFF.

The rearrangement uses TRBV5-1 and TRBJ2-7, with D tentatively TRBD2 (6 bases). The CDR3 totals 15 residues. Per germline, CDR1 SGHRS and CDR2 YFSETQ. Trimming took off 2 bases at V and 5 bases at J, with 17 bases between the two ends. CDR3 sequence (DNA): TGCGCCAGCAGCTTCACCGGGACTGTCTACGACGAGCAGTACTTC. Translation gives CASSFTGTVYDEQYF.

In this sample, this clone turned up once. The chain carries TRBV9 and TRBJ1-1; D remains ambiguous. Germline lookup yields CDR1 SGDLS and CDR2 YYNGEE. Trimming removed 0 bases from V and 10 bases from J, with 10 bases in between. CDR3 size: 12 residues. CDR3 in DNA: TGTGCCAGCAGCGTAGTGGACGGGGTAGCTTTCTTT. Translated, it gives CASSVVDGVAFF.

The chain recombines TRBV5-1 with TRBJ2-3; 9 positions agree with TRBD1. The CDR3 length is 15 residues. Trimming removed 3 bases from V and 9 bases from J; junction bases left unmatched: 11. Germline loops: CDR1 SGHRS, CDR2 YFSETQ. CDR3 DNA: TGCGCCAGCAGCTCAAACAGGGGGCGCAGCGAGACGCAGTATTTT. Translated, it gives CASSSNRGRSETQYF.

The gene calls are TRBV7-2 and TRBJ1-6; no clear D gene. The CDR3 sequence is 13 residues long. The ends were cut back, 1 base at V and 8 bases at J, with 6 bases in the middle. Per germline, CDR1 SGHTA and CDR2 FQGNSA. CDR3 DNA sequence: TGTGCCAGCAGCTTAGGTCCAGATTCACCCCTCCACTTT. Translation: CASSLGPDSPLHF.

This chain joins TRBV7-8 and TRBJ2-5; no clear D gene. The CDR3 has 12 residues. V dropped 7 bases and J dropped 1 base, with 7 bases sitting between them. Germline V gene lookup returns CDR1 SGHVS and CDR2 FQNEAQ. The CDR3 protein is CASTHTQETQYF. CDR3 coding DNA: TGTGCCAGCACCCACACCCAAGAGACCCAGTACTTC.

V and J are TRBV2 and TRBJ2-5, with a possible D match to TRBD2 (5 bases). The CDR3 runs to 13 residues. V was trimmed by 7 bases and J by 9 bases, leaving 18 bases between them. In germline, CDR1 is SNHLY, CDR2 FYNNEI. For the CDR3, the DNA is TGTGCCAGCACCCGGACTGCAGGAGGAGCCCAGTACTTC. This gives the protein CASTRTAGGAQYF.

This clone was observed a single time. The chain recombines TRBV7-6 with TRBJ2-5; 7 bases line up with TRBD1. Losses at the gene ends were 8 bases for V and 0 bases for J; bases not matched to a gene: 9. Germline CDR1 and CDR2: SGHVS and FNYEAQ. The CDR3 is made up of 15 amino acids. CDR3 sequence reads: CASSLDRSYQETQYF. In DNA form, the CDR3 reads TGTGCCAGCTCTCTGGACAGGTCCTACCAAGAGACCCAGTACTTC. Variable domain in full (rest from reference TRBV7-6 and TRBJ2-5): GAGVSQSPRYKVTKRGQDVALRCDPISGHVSLYWYRQALGQGPEFLTYFNYEAQQDKSGLPNDRFSAERPEGSISTLTIQRTEQRDSAMYRCASSLDRSYQETQYFGPGTRLLVL.

This chain connects TRBV6-2 or TRBV6-3 to TRBJ1-5; D is undetermined. The CDR3 has 16 amino acids. In germline, CDR1 is MNHEY, CDR2 SVGEGT. V was pared by 0 bases and J by 7 bases, with 16 bases between. CDR3 in amino acids: CASSYSIRSARQPQHF. The DNA of the CDR3 is TGTGCCAGCAGTTACTCGATTAGGTCGGCGAGGCAGCCCCAGCATTTT.